This T cell receptor (beta chain) comes out of a study of tumor and adjacent non-tumor tissue in lung cancer. Study information: Histology: under 15 adenocarcinoma, a couple of squamous cell carcinoma, 1 small cell lung cancer. Stage I to III disease affected 10 men and 4 or 5 women aged roughly 31 to 85. Some 4.2 million productive TCRbeta reads were obtained per sample on average.

This sample's RNA came from whole unsorted tissue. A modified ARM-PCR protocol with three rounds of nested PCR amplified TCRbeta. TCRdb recomputed calls from the multiplex PCR reads with MiXCR, one row per CDR3 protein. The sample has some 74,000 distinct CDR3 sequences, roughly 72% seen once; the top ten hold about a tenth. Unmatched junction bases numbered 9, after V lost 7 bases and J lost 5 bases. The CDR3 has 15 amino acids. Germline loops: CDR1 DFQATT, CDR2 SNEGSKA (reference sequence). The sequencing input was lung tumor tissue. The TCR comes from a woman aged 40 to 50 with non-small cell lung cancer. The chain has TRBV20-1 and TRBJ2-3; 13 bases map to TRBD2. CDR3 sequence: CSVRTSGSRGDTQYF. The CDR3 DNA follows: TGCAGTGTTAGGACTAGCGGGAGCCGGGGAGATACGCAGTATTTT.